These 10 T cell receptor beta chains were all obtained from the same sample, sequenced in a study of blood T cell repertoires in COVID-19. Method: immunoSEQ multiplex PCR; TCRdb's copy keeps in-frame clones and lacks some. Of 95,000 to 120,000 clones in the sample, about 85% were seen once. The sequencing input was peripheral blood. The receptors stem from a woman between 65 and 79 years old with acute or convalescent COVID-19.

The chain employs TRBV7-9 and TRBJ1-6, with unresolved D. Trimming stripped 11 bases from V and 7 bases from J, with 15 bases between. The germline CDR1 and CDR2 sequences are SEHNR and FQNEAQ (reference sequence). The CDR3 has 13 residues. The CDR3 is CAGGLPRNSPLHF. DNA for the CDR3: TGTGCCGGAGGCCTCCCTAGGAATTCACCCCTCCACTTT.

V and J are TRBV6-2 or TRBV6-3 and TRBJ1-5, with 9 bases identical to TRBD1. The V segment lost 5 bases and the J segment 2 bases; nucleotides outside the gene matches: 10. CDR3 size: 17 residues. Germline V CDR1 and CDR2: MNHEY, SVGEGT. In DNA, the CDR3 is TGTGCCAGCAGTCCCGGGACAGGGAGGTTTGGCAATCAGCCCCAGCATTTT. Translated, it gives CASSPGTGRFGNQPQHF.

The CDR3 nucleotides read TGCAGTGCTAGTAACAGGGTAAATAGCAATCAGCCCCAGCATTTT. Translating it yields CSASNRVNSNQPQHF. V and J are TRBV20-1 and TRBJ1-5; the D gene is possibly TRBD1 (6 bases). The CDR3 has 15 residues. CDR1 and CDR2 from the germline V gene are DFQATT and SNEGSKA (reference sequence). Trimming shortened V by 3 bases and J by 0 bases, and 12 bases separated the two germline ends.

This clone was counted a few times. The V and J genes are TRBV27 and TRBJ2-5; a weak D match, TRBD1 (6 bases). V gave up 7 bases and J gave up 2 bases, with 17 bases separating them. Germline V CDR1 and CDR2: MNHEY, SMNVEV (reference sequence). The CDR3 runs to 15 residues. The DNA of the CDR3 is TGTGCCAGCACTCTGGGGTCAGGGGTACAAGAGACCCAGTACTTC. Protein sequence: CASTLGSGVQETQYF.

The rearrangement uses TRBV24-1 and TRBJ1-1; D gene uncertain. Looked up from germline, CDR1 is KGHDR and CDR2 is SFDVKD. The CDR3 totals 13 residues. V gave up 3 bases and J gave up 3 bases, with 7 bases separating them. For the CDR3, the DNA is TGTGCCACCAGTGATGGCGGTTACACTGAAGCTTTCTTT. Residues: CATSDGGYTEAFF.

The rearrangement joins TRBV3-1 (or the pseudogene TRBV3-2) to TRBJ2-2; D possibly corresponds to TRBD2 (6 bases). V lost 2 bases, J lost 3 bases, and 28 bases lay in between. There are 21 residues in the CDR3. The V gene's germline CDR1 is LGHDT and CDR2 YNNKEL (reference sequence). CDR3 in DNA: TGTGCCAGCAGCCAAATTCGGAGGGCCGGGACCCACGGGAGAGACACCGGGGAGCTGTTTTTT. This translates into CASSQIRRAGTHGRDTGELFF.

The chain is built from TRBV7-3 and TRBJ2-5; D might be TRBD1 (5 bases). V was clipped by 3 bases and J by 4 bases, with 9 bases between them. The germline CDR1 and CDR2 sequences are SGHTA and FQGTGA. The CDR3 has 13 amino acids. The CDR3 loop is CASSFQGRETQYF. CDR3 DNA sequence: TGTGCCAGCAGCTTCCAGGGTCGAGAGACCCAGTACTTC.

The chain recombines TRBV2 with TRBJ2-1, with D possibly matching TRBD1 (6 bases). The germline V gene encodes CDR1 SNHLY and CDR2 FYNNEI. Trimming shortened V by 4 bases and J by 7 bases, and 20 bases separated the two germline ends. The CDR3 is made up of 16 amino acids. CDR3 region: CASSGRGTVISNEQFF. Written as DNA, the CDR3 is TGTGCCAGCAGTGGAAGGGGGACCGTAATCTCAAATGAGCAGTTCTTC.

This clone was observed a handful of times. J is TRBJ2-7 and V is TRBV2, with 10 bases identical to TRBD1. This CDR3 is built from 14 residues. V gave up 6 bases and J gave up 3 bases; unmatched junction bases: 5. Germline lookup yields CDR1 SNHLY and CDR2 FYNNEI. For the CDR3, the DNA is TGTGCCAGCAGCCGGGACAGGGGCCGCTACGAGCAGTACTTC. Translated, it gives CASSRDRGRYEQYF.

The chain recombines TRBV5-4 with TRBJ2-7; 7 bases map to TRBD1. V dropped 8 bases and J dropped 4; count of bases not matched to a gene: 12. CDR3 length: 14 amino acids. Germline loops: CDR1 SGHNT, CDR2 YYREEE (reference sequence). CDR3 sequence reads: CASSQDRVVYEQYF. DNA of the CDR3: TGTGCCAGTTCGCAAGACAGGGTCGTATACGAGCAGTACTTC.